What follows are 20 T cell receptor beta chains derived from one specimen sequenced in a study of blood T cell repertoires in COVID-19. TCRdb's copy holds only in-frame clones and misses some; the assay was immunoSEQ multiplex PCR. This repertoire shows 290,000 or so clones, 90% found once; its top ten account for around 1.1%. The sequencing input was PBMCs or T cells enriched from blood (not recorded which). The receptors shown here come from a woman in her thirties who had recovered from COVID-19.

The chain links TRBV10-1 to TRBJ2-1, with D possibly matching TRBD1 (5 bases). The V end lost 1 base, the J end lost 6 bases, and 7 bases lay between the germline ends. This CDR3 region has 13 residues. Germline assignment: CDR1 WNHNN and CDR2 SYGVQD (reference sequence). The CDR3 here is CASSEFQGNEQFF. The CDR3 coding sequence is TGCGCCAGCAGTGAGTTCCAGGGCAATGAGCAGTTCTTC.

The V and J genes are TRBV2 and TRBJ1-2, with 8 positions matching TRBD1. Looked up from germline, CDR1 is SNHLY and CDR2 is FYNNEI. The CDR3 runs 12 residues. J was trimmed by 8 bases and V by 4 bases; bases with no gene match: 3. The CDR3 protein is CASSGTGLGYTF. The CDR3, as DNA: TGTGCCAGCAGTGGGACAGGGTTGGGCTACACCTTC.

V is TRBV5-1 and J is TRBJ2-5; perhaps TRBD1 as D (5 bases). Per germline, CDR1 SGHRS and CDR2 YFSETQ. The length of the CDR3 is 15 residues. Trimming stripped 0 bases from V and 5 bases from J, with 14 bases between. CDR3 region: CASSLAAGLVETQYF. The CDR3 DNA follows: TGCGCCAGCAGCTTGGCAGCAGGGTTGGTGGAGACCCAGTACTTC.

This chain joins TRBV9 and TRBJ2-2, with 14 bases that match TRBD2. In germline, CDR1 is SGDLS, CDR2 YYNGEE. The CDR3 is 19 residues long. V trimming: 4 bases; J trimming: 4 bases; junction bases outside the gene matches: 12. The CDR3 DNA is TGTGCCAGCAGCTTTGGGACTAGCGGGAGAGCCTCCCTCACCGGGGAGCTGTTTTTT. Its protein product is CASSFGTSGRASLTGELFF.

J is TRBJ2-3 and V is TRBV12-3 or TRBV12-4; D not resolved. Deletions cut 6 bases from V and 6 bases from J, with 10 bases between. The CDR3 runs 12 residues. The CDR3 region is CASSLSRDTQYF. DNA of the CDR3: TGTGCCAGCAGCCTGTCCCGGGATACGCAGTATTTT.

This clone was counted a few times. This rearrangement joins TRBV3-1 (or the pseudogene TRBV3-2) to TRBJ2-7; TRBD1 aligns across 10 bases. Unmatched junction bases numbered 5, after V lost 3 bases and J lost 3 bases. Germline V gives CDR1 LGHDT, CDR2 YNNKEL (reference sequence). This CDR3 spans 15 amino acids. CDR3 sequence reads: CASSHWGQGIYEQYF. The CDR3 region has the DNA TGTGCCAGCAGCCACTGGGGACAGGGGATCTACGAGCAGTACTTC.

This chain links TRBV4-1 with TRBJ2-1; 9 bases line up with TRBD1. CDR3 length equals 17 residues. V trimming: 2 bases; J trimming: 8 bases; junction bases outside the gene matches: 13. CDR1 and CDR2 (germline): MGHRA, YSYEKL. Written as DNA, the CDR3 is TGCGCCAGCAGCCAATTCCTCTCCGGACAGGGGACGGATGAGCAGTTCTTC. Its protein is CASSQFLSGQGTDEQFF.

The chain employs TRBV19 and TRBJ2-3, with 7 bases fitting TRBD1. This CDR3 contains 15 residues. Germline CDR1 reads LNHDA; CDR2 reads SQIVND (reference sequence). The V segment lost 5 bases and the J segment 0 bases; nucleotides outside the gene matches: 5. The CDR3 bases are TGTGCCAGTAGTGAGGACAGGCGAAGCACAGATACGCAGTATTTT. Translated, it gives CASSEDRRSTDTQYF.

The J gene is TRBJ2-7, the V gene TRBV3-1 (or the pseudogene TRBV3-2), with TRBD1 as a possible D gene (6 bases). V gave up 4 bases and J gave up 4 bases, with 20 bases separating them. The CDR3 contains 16 residues. From germline, CDR1 is LGHDT and CDR2 YNNKEL (reference sequence). The CDR3 region has the DNA TGTGCCAGCAGCCCATGGAGCAGGGGTTCATCATACGAGCAGTACTTC. As protein: CASSPWSRGSSYEQYF.

This clone was seen a single time. The rearrangement links TRBV10-3 to TRBJ2-2, with 7 bases that match TRBD2. Trimming at V came to 3 bases and at J to 6 bases, leaving 13 bases not matched to a gene. Germline CDR1 and CDR2: ENHRY and SYGVKD. The CDR3 totals 17 residues. The chain's CDR3 is CAISDSRAGELSGELFF. The CDR3 nucleotides read TGTGCCATCAGTGATAGTAGGGCGGGAGAGTTGTCCGGGGAGCTGTTTTTT.

This clone was detected once. V is TRBV21-1 and J is TRBJ2-5; TRBD2, as called in the table, went unchecked against the DNA. TRBV21-1 is assigned pseudogene status. The CDR3 consists of 17 residues. The CDR3 protein is CASSKNWGGTSRETQYF. As DNA, the CDR3 is TGTGCCAGCAGCAAAAATTGGGGGGGAACCTCCAGAGAGACCCAGTACTTC.

The chain links TRBV6-9 to TRBJ2-1; the D gene is possibly TRBD1 (6 bases). Germline values: CDR1 MNHGY, CDR2 SVAAGI. The CDR3 is 15 amino acids. The V gene lost 3 bases and the J gene lost 8 bases, with 17 bases spanning the gap. CDR3 amino acids: CASSYARTEGYEQFF. The CDR3 region has the DNA TGTGCCAGCAGTTACGCTAGGACAGAGGGCTATGAGCAGTTCTTC.

This CDR3 reads CASSSTRTDLEAFF. The CDR3 DNA sequence: TGTGCCAGCAGCTCCACTCGGACAGATCTTGAAGCTTTCTTT. The chain uses TRBV7-9 and TRBJ1-1; D might be TRBD1 (6 bases). CDR3 length: 14 amino acids. The germline gives CDR1 SEHNR, CDR2 FQNEAQ (reference sequence). V lost 4 bases and J lost 7, with 16 bases in between.

V is TRBV6-4 and J is TRBJ1-1, with D possibly matching TRBD1 (5 bases). Germline V gene lookup returns CDR1 MRHNA and CDR2 SNTAGT. CDR3 length: 13 residues. V lost 10 bases, J lost 6 bases, and 18 bases lay in between. This chain's CDR3 is CATSQRGGAEAFF. CDR3 nucleotides: TGTGCCACCTCCCAACGGGGGGGAGCTGAAGCTTTCTTT.

The chain employs TRBV9 and TRBJ2-1; 11 positions agree with TRBD2. CDR3 length: 17 amino acids. V shed 2 bases and J 4 bases; nucleotides not matched to a gene: 8. CDR1 is SGDLS and CDR2 is YYNGEE in the germline V gene. Here the CDR3 reads CASSVELGLADYNEQFF. As DNA, the CDR3 is TGTGCCAGCAGCGTTGAACTGGGACTAGCGGATTACAATGAGCAGTTCTTC.

CDR3: CASSSRQTGRSYNEQFF. The CDR3, as DNA: TGTGCCAGCAGCTCACGCCAGACAGGGAGGTCCTACAATGAGCAGTTCTTC. The chain carries TRBV11-3 and TRBJ2-1, with D possibly TRBD1 on 7 matching bases. This CDR3 is 17 amino acids long. Between the trimmed V and J ends, which lost 4 bases and 1 base, there was a span of 17 bases. Germline V gene lookup returns CDR1 SGHNT and CDR2 YENEEA.

The chain employs TRBV7-9 and TRBJ2-5; D is uncertain. The V gene's germline CDR1 is SEHNR and CDR2 FQNEAQ (reference sequence). The CDR3 extends over 13 amino acids. Trimming shortened V by 2 bases and J by 1 base, and 5 bases separated the two germline ends. The CDR3: CASSLRLQETQYF. CDR3 sequence (DNA): TGTGCCAGCAGCTTAAGACTCCAAGAGACCCAGTACTTC.

The CDR3 DNA reads as TGTGCCAGTAGTAGGGGACAGGGCCCCTCCTACGAGCAGTACTTC. Encoded protein: CASSRGQGPSYEQYF. This sequence joins TRBV19 and TRBJ2-7, with TRBD1 identical over 9 bases. Trimming cost V 4 bases and J 0 bases; bases outside gene matches: 4. This CDR3 is built from 15 residues. Germline V gives CDR1 LNHDA, CDR2 SQIVND (reference sequence).

This chain joins TRBV19 and TRBJ1-3; maybe TRBD1 (6 bases). Deletions cut 3 bases from V and 4 bases from J, with 10 bases between. The CDR3 extends over 14 amino acids. Germline CDR1 LNHDA, CDR2 SQIVND (reference sequence). CDR3 sequence reads: CASSIRGRGNTIYF. CDR3 sequence (DNA): TGTGCCAGTAGTATCAGGGGTCGGGGAAACACCATATATTTT. Supplemented by reference TRBV19 and TRBJ1-3, the full variable domain reads DGGITQSPKYLFRKEGQNVTLSCEQNLNHDAMYWYRQDPGQGLRLIYYSQIVNDFQKGDIAEGYSVSREKKESFPLTVTSAQKNPTAFYLCASSIRGRGNTIYFGEGSWLTVV.

This clone has just one count. The chain is built from TRBV19 and TRBJ1-2; tentative D call: TRBD1 (6 bases). In germline, CDR1 is LNHDA, CDR2 SQIVND (reference sequence). V lost 2 bases and J 6 bases, leaving 10 bases between the germline ends. This CDR3 is 13 amino acids long. The CDR3 loop reads CASSISGQHGYTF. The CDR3 nucleotides are TGTGCCAGTAGTATATCGGGACAACATGGCTACACCTTC.